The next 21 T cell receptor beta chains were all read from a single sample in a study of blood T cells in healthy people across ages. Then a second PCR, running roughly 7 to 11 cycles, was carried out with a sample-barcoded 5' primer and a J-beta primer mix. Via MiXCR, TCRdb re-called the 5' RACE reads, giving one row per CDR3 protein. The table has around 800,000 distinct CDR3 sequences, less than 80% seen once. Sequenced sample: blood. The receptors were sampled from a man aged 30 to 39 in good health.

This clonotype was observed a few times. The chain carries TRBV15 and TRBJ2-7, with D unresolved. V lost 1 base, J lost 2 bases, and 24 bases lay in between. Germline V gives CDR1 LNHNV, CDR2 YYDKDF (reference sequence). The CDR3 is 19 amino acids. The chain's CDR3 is CATSRVGRQTYTSAYEQYF. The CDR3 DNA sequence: TGTGCCACCAGCAGAGTTGGAAGGCAGACTTATACCTCGGCCTACGAGCAGTACTTC.

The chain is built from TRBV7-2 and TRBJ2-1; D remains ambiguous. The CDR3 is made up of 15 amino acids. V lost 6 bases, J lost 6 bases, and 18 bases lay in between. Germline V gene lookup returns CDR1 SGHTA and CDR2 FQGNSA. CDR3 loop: CASSIAVLLPNEQFF. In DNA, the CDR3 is TGTGCCAGCAGTATAGCTGTTCTGCTGCCCAATGAGCAGTTCTTC.

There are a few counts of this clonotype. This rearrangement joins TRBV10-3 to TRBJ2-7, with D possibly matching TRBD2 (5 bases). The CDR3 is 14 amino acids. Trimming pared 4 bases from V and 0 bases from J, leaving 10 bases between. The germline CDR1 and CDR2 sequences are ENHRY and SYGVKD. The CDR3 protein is CAISGGASSYEQYF. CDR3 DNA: TGTGCCATCAGTGGGGGAGCCAGCTCCTACGAGCAGTACTTC.

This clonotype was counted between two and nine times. The CDR3 region has the DNA TGTGCCAGCAAGGGCCGGTCCTCTTTCCCCAATGAGCAGTTCTTC. This codes for CASKGRSSFPNEQFF. The chain joins TRBV7-2 to TRBJ2-1; D is undetermined. From germline, CDR1 is SGHTA and CDR2 FQGNSA. V lost 7 bases and J lost 6, with 19 bases in between. The length of the CDR3 is 15 residues. Filled out from reference TRBV7-2 and TRBJ2-1, the complete variable domain reads GAGVSQSPSNKVTEKGKDVELRCDPISGHTALYWYRQSLGQGLEFLIYFQGNSAPDKSGLPSDRFSAERTGGSVSTLTIQRTQQEDSAVYLCASKGRSSFPNEQFFGPGTRLTVL.

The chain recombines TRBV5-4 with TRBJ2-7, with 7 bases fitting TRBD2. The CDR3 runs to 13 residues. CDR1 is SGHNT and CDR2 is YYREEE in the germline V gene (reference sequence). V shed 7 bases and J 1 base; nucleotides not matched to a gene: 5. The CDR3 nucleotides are TGTGCCAGCGTGGGAGGGACTTCCTACGAGCAGTACTTC. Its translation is CASVGGTSYEQYF.

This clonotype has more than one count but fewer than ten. CDR3 protein: CASSPEGANVLTF. In nucleotides, the CDR3 is TGTGCCAGCAGCCCCGAGGGGGCCAACGTCCTGACTTTC. This sequence joins TRBV7-3 and TRBJ2-6; D call uncertain. V dropped 5 bases and J dropped 4 bases, with 6 bases sitting between them. Germline loops: CDR1 SGHTA, CDR2 FQGTGA. This CDR3 is built from 13 residues.

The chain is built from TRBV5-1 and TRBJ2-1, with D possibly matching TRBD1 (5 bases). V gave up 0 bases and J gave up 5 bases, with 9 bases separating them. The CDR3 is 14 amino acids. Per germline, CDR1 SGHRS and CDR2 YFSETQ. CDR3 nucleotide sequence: TGCGCCAGCAGCTTGGGGGGCGAACACAATGAGCAGTTCTTC. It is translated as CASSLGGEHNEQFF.

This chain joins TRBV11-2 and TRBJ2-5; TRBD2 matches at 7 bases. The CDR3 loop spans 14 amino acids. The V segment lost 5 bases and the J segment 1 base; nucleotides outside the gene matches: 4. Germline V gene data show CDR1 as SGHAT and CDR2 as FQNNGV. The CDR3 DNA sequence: TGTGCCAGCAGCGAATTAGCGGGCCAAGAGACCCAGTACTTC. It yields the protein CASSELAGQETQYF.

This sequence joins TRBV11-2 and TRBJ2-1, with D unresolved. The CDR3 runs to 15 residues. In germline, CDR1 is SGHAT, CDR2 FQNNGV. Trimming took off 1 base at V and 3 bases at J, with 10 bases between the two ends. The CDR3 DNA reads TGTGCCAGCAGCTTAGGGGCGAGGTTCTACAATGAGCAGTTCTTC. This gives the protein CASSLGARFYNEQFF.

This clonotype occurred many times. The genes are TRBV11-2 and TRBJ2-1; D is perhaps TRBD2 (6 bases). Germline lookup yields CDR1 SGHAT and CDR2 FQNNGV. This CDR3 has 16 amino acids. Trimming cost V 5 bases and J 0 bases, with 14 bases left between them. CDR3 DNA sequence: TGTGCCAGCAGCCCACTCGGCGGGGCCTCCTACAATGAGCAGTTCTTC. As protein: CASSPLGGASYNEQFF.

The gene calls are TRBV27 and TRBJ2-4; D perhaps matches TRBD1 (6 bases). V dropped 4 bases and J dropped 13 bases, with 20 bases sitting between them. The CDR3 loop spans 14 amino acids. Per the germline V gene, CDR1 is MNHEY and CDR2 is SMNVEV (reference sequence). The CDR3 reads CASSYNRQAPEQYF. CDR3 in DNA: TGTGCCAGCAGTTACAACCGACAGGCCCCTGAGCAGTACTTC.

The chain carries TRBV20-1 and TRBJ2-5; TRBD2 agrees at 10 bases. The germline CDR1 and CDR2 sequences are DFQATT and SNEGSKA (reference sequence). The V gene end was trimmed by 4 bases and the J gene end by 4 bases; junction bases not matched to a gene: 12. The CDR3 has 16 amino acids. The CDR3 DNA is TGCAGTGCTAAGCTGTTGGGACTAGCGCTCCGAGAGACCCAGTACTTC. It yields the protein CSAKLLGLALRETQYF.

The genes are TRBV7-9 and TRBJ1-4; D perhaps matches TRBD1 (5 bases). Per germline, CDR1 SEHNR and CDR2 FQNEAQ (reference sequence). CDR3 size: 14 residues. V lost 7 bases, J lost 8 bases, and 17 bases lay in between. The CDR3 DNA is TGTGCCAGCACCGACTGGGGCAAGGAGGAAAAACTGTTTTTT. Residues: CASTDWGKEEKLFF.

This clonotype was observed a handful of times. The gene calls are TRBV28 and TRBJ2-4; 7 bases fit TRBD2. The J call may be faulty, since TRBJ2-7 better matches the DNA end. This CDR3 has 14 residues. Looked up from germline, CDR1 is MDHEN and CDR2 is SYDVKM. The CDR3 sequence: CASSLKGGSYEQYF. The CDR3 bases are TGTGCCAGCAGTTTAAAAGGCGGGAGTTACGAGCAGTACTTC.

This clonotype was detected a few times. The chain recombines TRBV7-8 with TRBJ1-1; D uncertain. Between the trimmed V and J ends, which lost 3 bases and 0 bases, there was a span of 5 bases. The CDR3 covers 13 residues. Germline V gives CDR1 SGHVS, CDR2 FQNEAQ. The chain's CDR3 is CASSFPMNTEAFF. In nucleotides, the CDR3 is TGTGCCAGCAGCTTTCCCATGAACACTGAAGCTTTCTTT.

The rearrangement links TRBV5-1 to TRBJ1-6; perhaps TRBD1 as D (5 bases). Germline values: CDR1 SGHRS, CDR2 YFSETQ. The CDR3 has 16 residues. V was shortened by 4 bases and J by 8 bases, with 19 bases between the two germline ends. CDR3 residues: CASSQEGTAGDSPLHF. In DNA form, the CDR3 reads TGCGCCAGCAGCCAAGAGGGGACCGCTGGGGATTCACCCCTCCACTTT.

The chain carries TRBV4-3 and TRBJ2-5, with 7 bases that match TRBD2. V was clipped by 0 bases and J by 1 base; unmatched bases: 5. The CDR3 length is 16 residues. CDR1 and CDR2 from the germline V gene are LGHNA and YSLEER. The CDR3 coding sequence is TGCGCCAGCAGCCAAGAGGTGAGCGGGGCCCAAGAGACCCAGTACTTC. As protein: CASSQEVSGAQETQYF.

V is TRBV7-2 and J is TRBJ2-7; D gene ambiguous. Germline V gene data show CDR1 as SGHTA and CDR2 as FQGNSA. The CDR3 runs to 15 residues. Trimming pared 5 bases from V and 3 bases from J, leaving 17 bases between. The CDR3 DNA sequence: TGTGCCAGCAGCCCCGTGTCGTACGGCGGCTACGAGCAGTACTTC. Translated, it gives CASSPVSYGGYEQYF.

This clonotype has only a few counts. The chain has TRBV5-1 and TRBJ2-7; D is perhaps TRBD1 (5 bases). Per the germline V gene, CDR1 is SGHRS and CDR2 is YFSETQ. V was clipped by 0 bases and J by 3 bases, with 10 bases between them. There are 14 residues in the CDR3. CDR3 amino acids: CASSLEIGVYEQYF. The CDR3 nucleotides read TGCGCCAGCAGCTTGGAGATAGGGGTCTACGAGCAGTACTTC.

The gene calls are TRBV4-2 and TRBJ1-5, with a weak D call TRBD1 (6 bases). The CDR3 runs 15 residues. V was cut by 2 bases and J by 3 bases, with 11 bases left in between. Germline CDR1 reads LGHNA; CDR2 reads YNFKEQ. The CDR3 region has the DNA TGTGCCAGCAGCCAACAGGCAGGGGACAATCAGCCCCAGCATTTT. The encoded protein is CASSQQAGDNQPQHF.

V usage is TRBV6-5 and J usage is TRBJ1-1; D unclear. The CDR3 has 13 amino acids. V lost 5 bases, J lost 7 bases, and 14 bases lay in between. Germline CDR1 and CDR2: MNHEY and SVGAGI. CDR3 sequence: CASSIGVYFEAFF. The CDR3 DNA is TGTGCCAGCAGTATCGGGGTCTACTTTGAAGCTTTCTTT.